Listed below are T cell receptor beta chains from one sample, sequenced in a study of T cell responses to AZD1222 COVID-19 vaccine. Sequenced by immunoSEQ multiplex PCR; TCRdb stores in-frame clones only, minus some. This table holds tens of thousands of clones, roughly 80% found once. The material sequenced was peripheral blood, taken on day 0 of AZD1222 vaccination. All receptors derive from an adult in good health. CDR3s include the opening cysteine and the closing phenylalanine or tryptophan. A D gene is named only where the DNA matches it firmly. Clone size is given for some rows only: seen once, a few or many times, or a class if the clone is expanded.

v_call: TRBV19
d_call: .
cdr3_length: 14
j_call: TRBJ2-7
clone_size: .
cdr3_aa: CASSRGGLTYEQYF
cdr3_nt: TGTGCCAGTAGTAGAGGCGGGCTAACCTACGAGCAGTACTTC

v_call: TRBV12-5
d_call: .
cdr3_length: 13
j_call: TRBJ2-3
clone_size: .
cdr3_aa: CASGLGTTDTQYF
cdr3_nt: TGTGCTAGTGGTTTGGGAACCACAGATACGCAGTATTTT

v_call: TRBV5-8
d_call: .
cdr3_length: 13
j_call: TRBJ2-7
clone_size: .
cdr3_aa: CASTLHPDYEQYF
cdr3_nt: TGTGCCAGCACTCTCCACCCAGACTACGAGCAGTACTTC

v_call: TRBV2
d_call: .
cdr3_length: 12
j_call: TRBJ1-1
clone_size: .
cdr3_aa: CASSVRYTEAFF
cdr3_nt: TGTGCCAGCAGTGTGCGTTACACTGAAGCTTTCTTT

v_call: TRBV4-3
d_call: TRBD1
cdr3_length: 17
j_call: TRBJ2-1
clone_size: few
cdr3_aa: CASSQDWGQGAYNEQFF
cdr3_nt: TGCGCCAGCAGCCAAGATTGGGGACAGGGGGCCTACAATGAGCAGTTCTTC

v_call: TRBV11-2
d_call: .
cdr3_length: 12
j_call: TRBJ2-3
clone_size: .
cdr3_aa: CASSSHVDTQYF
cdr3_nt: TGTGCCAGCAGCTCCCATGTTGATACGCAGTATTTT

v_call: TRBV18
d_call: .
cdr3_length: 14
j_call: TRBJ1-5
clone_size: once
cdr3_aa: CASSPSGGGQPQHF
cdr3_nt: TGTGCCAGCTCACCATCGGGAGGGGGACAGCCCCAGCATTTT

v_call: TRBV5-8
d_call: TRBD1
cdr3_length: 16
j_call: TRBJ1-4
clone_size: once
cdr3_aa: CASSLEQGADNEKLFF
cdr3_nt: TGTGCCAGCAGCTTGGAACAGGGGGCCGATAATGAAAAACTGTTTTTT

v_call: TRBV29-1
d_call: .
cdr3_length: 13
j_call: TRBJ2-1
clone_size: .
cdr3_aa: CSVFSGGGVEQFF
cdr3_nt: TGCAGCGTTTTCAGCGGAGGGGGGGTTGAGCAGTTCTTC

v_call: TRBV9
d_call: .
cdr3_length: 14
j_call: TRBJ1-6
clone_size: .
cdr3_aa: CASSVTGTNSPLHF
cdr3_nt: TGTGCCAGCAGCGTAACAGGCACAAATTCACCCCTCCACTTT

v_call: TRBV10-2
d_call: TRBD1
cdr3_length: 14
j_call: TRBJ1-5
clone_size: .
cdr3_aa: CASSGTGGNQPQHF
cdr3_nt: TGCGCCAGCAGTGGGACAGGGGGCAATCAGCCCCAGCATTTT

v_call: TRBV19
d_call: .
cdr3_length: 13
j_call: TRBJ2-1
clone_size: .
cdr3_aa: CASSVTSPNEQFF
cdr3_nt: TGTGCCAGTAGTGTCACTAGCCCCAATGAGCAGTTCTTC

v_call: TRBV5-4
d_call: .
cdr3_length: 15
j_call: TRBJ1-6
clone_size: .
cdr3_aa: CASSADSSYNSPLHF
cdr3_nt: TGTGCCAGCAGCGCTGACAGCTCCTATAATTCACCCCTCCACTTT

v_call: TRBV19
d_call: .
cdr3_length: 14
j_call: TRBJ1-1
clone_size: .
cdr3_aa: CASSQGPHAGEAFF
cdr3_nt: TGTGCCAGTAGTCAGGGACCACATGCGGGTGAAGCTTTCTTT

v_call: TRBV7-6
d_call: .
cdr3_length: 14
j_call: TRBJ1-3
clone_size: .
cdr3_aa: CASSTTDSGNTIYF
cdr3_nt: TGTGCCAGCAGCACGACAGACTCTGGAAACACCATATATTTT

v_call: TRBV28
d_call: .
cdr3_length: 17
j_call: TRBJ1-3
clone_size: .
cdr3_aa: CASSFPSDVRSGNTIYF
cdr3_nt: TGTGCCAGCAGTTTTCCCTCGGACGTACGCTCTGGAAACACCATATATTTT

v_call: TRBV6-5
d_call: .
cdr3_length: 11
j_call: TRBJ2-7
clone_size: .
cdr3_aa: CASKVGYEQYF
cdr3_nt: TGTGCCAGCAAGGTCGGCTACGAGCAGTACTTC

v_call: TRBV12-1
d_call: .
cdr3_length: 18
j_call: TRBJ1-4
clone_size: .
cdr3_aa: CASSFGRTGGPANEKLFF
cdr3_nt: TGTGCCAGCAGCTTTGGGCGGACAGGGGGCCCAGCTAATGAAAAACTGTTTTTT

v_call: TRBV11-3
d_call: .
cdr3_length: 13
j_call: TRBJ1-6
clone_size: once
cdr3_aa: CASSLNANSPLHF
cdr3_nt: TGTGCCAGCAGCCTAAATGCTAATTCACCCCTCCACTTT

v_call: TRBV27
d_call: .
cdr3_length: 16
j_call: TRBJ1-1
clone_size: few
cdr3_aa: CASSLTNFGLITEAFF
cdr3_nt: TGTGCCAGCAGTTTAACAAATTTTGGATTAATCACTGAAGCTTTCTTT

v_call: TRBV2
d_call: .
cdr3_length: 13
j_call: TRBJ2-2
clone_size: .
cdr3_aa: CASSPSARGELFF
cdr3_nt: TGTGCCAGCAGCCCTAGTGCTCGCGGGGAGCTGTTTTTT

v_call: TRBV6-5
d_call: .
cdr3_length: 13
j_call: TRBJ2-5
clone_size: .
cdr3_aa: CASSGRGRETQYF
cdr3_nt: TGTGCCAGCTCCGGCAGGGGTCGAGAGACCCAGTACTTC

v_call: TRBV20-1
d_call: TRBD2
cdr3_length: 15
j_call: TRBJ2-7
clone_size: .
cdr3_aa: CSASDSGGLHYEQYF
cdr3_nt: TGCAGTGCTAGTGATAGCGGGGGACTGCACTACGAGCAGTACTTC

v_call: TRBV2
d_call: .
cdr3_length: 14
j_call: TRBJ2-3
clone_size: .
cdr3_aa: CASRMGPYTDTQYF
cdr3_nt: TGTGCCAGCAGGATGGGGCCCTACACAGATACGCAGTATTTT

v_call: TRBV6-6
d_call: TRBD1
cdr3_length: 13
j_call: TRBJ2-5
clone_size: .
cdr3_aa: CASSYRGRETQYF
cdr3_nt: TGTGCCAGCAGTTACAGGGGGCGAGAGACCCAGTACTTC

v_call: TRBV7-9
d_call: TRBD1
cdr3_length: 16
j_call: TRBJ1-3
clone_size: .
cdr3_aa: CASSPSNRGTGNTIYF
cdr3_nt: TGTGCCAGCAGTCCCTCAAACAGGGGTACTGGAAACACCATATATTTT

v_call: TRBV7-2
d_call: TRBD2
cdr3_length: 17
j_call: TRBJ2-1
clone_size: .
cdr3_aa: CASSSPGLAGGLGEQFF
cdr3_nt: TGTGCCAGCAGTTCCCCGGGACTAGCGGGGGGGCTTGGTGAGCAGTTCTTC

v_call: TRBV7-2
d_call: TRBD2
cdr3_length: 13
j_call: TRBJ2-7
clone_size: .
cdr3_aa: CAGSSGGAGEQYF
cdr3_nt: TGTGCCGGAAGCAGCGGGGGGGCCGGCGAGCAGTACTTC

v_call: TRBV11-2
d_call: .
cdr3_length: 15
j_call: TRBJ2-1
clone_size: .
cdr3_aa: CASSRGESSYNEQFF
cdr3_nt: TGTGCCAGCAGCCGGGGAGAGAGCTCCTACAATGAGCAGTTCTTC

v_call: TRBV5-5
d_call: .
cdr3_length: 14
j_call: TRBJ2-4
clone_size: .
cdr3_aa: CASSTYGGRDIQYF
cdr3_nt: TGTGCCAGCAGCACCTACGGGGGGCGCGACATTCAGTACTTC

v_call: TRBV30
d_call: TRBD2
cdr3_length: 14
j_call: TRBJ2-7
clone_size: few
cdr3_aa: CAWSPYSGRLEQYF
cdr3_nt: TGTGCCTGGAGTCCCTATAGCGGGAGGCTCGAGCAGTACTTC

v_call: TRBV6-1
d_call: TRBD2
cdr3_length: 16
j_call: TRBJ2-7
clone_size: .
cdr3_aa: CASSVISGGPSGEQYF
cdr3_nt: TGTGCCAGCAGTGTAATTAGCGGGGGCCCCTCGGGCGAGCAGTACTTC

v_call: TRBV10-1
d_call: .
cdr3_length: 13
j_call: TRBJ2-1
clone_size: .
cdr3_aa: CASSEQGLNEQFF
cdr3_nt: TGCGCCAGCAGTGAGCAGGGCCTGAATGAGCAGTTCTTC

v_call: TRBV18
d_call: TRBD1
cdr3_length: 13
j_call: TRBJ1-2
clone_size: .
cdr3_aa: CASSRDRERGYTF
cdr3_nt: TGTGCCAGCTCACGGGACAGGGAACGAGGCTACACCTTC

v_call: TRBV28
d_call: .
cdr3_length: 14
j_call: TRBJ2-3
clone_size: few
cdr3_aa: CASSLRGYVDTQYF
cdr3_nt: TGTGCCAGCAGTTTGAGGGGGTATGTGGATACGCAGTATTTT

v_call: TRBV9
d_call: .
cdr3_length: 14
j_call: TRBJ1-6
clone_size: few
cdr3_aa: CASSASQGPSPLHF
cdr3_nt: TGTGCCAGCAGCGCTTCCCAGGGACCCTCACCCCTCCACTTT

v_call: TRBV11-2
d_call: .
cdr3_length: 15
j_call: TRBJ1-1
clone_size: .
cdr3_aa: CASSFITGTNTEAFF
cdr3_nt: TGTGCCAGCAGCTTTATAACAGGGACGAACACTGAAGCTTTCTTT